This T cell receptor beta chain was captured in a study of T cells in Graves' hyperthyroidism and ophthalmopathy. Isolation of PBMCs was performed on approximately 10 ml fresh peripheral blood. The CDR3 has 15 residues. The V segment lost 3 bases and the J segment 10 bases; nucleotides outside the gene matches: 11. The germline gives CDR1 LNHDA, CDR2 SQIVND (reference sequence). TCR beta CDR3 regions were amplified from RNA. The HTBI set primed first-round TCR CDR3 RT-PCR. TCRdb re-analysed the multiplex PCR reads in MiXCR, keeping a single row per CDR3 protein. The sample gives a few hundred thousand distinct CDR3 sequences, approximately 13% of which show up once; 5.3% is in the top ten.

Sequencing was done on a sample of blood. This chain links TRBV19 with TRBJ2-1, with TRBD2 identical over 8 bases. This receptor was obtained from a woman aged 18-35 years with Graves' hyperthyroidism. The chain's CDR3 is CASSISANSGAEQFF. The DNA for the CDR3 is TGTGCCAGTAGTATCAGTGCGAATAGCGGGGCGGAGCAGTTCTTC.